The rows below give T cell receptor beta chains drawn from one sample of a study of T cells after yellow fever vaccination. TCRdb recomputed calls from the 5' RACE reads with MiXCR, one row per CDR3 protein. This table holds some 390,000 distinct CDR3 sequences, 6% to 8% found once. The sample consisted of PBMCs, taken 5 days after the yellow fever booster vaccination. Every receptor here comes from a man in his thirties or forties who received the YFV17D yellow fever vaccine. The CDR3 runs from the conserved cysteine through the conserved F or W. Fields, in order: V gene, J gene, D gene, clone size, CDR3 DNA, CDR3 protein. A D gene is named only where the DNA matches it firmly. Size tells how often a clone was seen (once, few, many) or the class of an expanded clone, and some rows leave it out.

v_gene: TRBV6-1; j_gene: TRBJ2-7; d_gene: TRBD2; abundance: few; CDR3nt: TGTGCCAGCAACCCAACGGGACTAGGGACCGAGCAGTACTTC; CDR3aa: CASNPTGLGTEQYF
v_gene: TRBV14; j_gene: TRBJ2-1; d_gene: TRBD2; abundance: few; CDR3nt: TGTGCCAGCAGCCCTACCCCCGGGAGGGCCTACAATGAGCAGTTCTTC; CDR3aa: CASSPTPGRAYNEQFF
v_gene: TRBV5-1; j_gene: TRBJ1-1; d_gene: .; abundance: .; CDR3nt: TGCGCCAGCAGCTTGGAGGTCAGGTCGAAAATCCGTCCTAACACTGAAGCTTTCTTT; CDR3aa: CASSLEVRSKIRPNTEAFF
v_gene: TRBV28; j_gene: TRBJ2-3; d_gene: .; abundance: many; CDR3nt: TGTGCCAGCAGTTGGGGTGGCACAGATACGCAGTATTTT; CDR3aa: CASSWGGTDTQYF
v_gene: TRBV12-3/TRBV12-4; j_gene: TRBJ2-7; d_gene: TRBD2; abundance: few; CDR3nt: TGTGCCAGCAGTTTACTAGCGGCATACGAGCAGTACTTC; CDR3aa: CASSLLAAYEQYF
v_gene: TRBV29-1; j_gene: TRBJ2-1; d_gene: TRBD2; abundance: few; CDR3nt: TGCAGCGTATTGAGGCTGGGGGGGAGGCCGAACAATGAGCAGTTCTTC; CDR3aa: CSVLRLGGRPNNEQFF
v_gene: TRBV20-1; j_gene: TRBJ1-1; d_gene: .; abundance: many; CDR3nt: TGCAGTGCTAGTACAGGGAACACTGAAGCTTTCTTT; CDR3aa: CSASTGNTEAFF
v_gene: TRBV30; j_gene: TRBJ2-7; d_gene: .; abundance: few; CDR3nt: TGTGCCTGGAGTCCCCCCGGTGGCGGAGAGCCATACGAGCGGCAGTACTTC; CDR3aa: CAWSPPGGGEPYERQYF
v_gene: TRBV5-1; j_gene: TRBJ2-1; d_gene: TRBD2; abundance: many; CDR3nt: TGCGCCAGCAGCACAGGGACTAGCGGGTACAATGAGCAGTTCTTC; CDR3aa: CASSTGTSGYNEQFF
v_gene: TRBV29-1; j_gene: TRBJ2-7; d_gene: TRBD1; abundance: many; CDR3nt: TGCAGCGTTGAAGGACAGGGGGCCTACGAGCAGTACTTC; CDR3aa: CSVEGQGAYEQYF
v_gene: TRBV7-2; j_gene: TRBJ2-7; d_gene: TRBD2; abundance: .; CDR3nt: TGTGCCAGCAGCCTAGCGGGTTCCCTTAGTGAGCAGTACTTC; CDR3aa: CASSLAGSLSEQYF
v_gene: TRBV7-2; j_gene: TRBJ2-1; d_gene: .; abundance: few; CDR3nt: TGTGCCAGCAGCTATTACAAGGGGGGCCCCAATGAGCAGTTCTTC; CDR3aa: CASSYYKGGPNEQFF
v_gene: TRBV4-3; j_gene: TRBJ2-7; d_gene: TRBD2; abundance: .; CDR3nt: TGCGCCAGCAGCCGAGGGACTAGCGGGACCCCAGGGACCTACGAGCAGTACTTC; CDR3aa: CASSRGTSGTPGTYEQYF
v_gene: TRBV7-2; j_gene: TRBJ1-5; d_gene: .; abundance: few; CDR3nt: TGTGCCAGCAGCCCCCGGGCTAATAGCAATCAGCCCCAGCATTTT; CDR3aa: CASSPRANSNQPQHF
v_gene: TRBV2; j_gene: TRBJ2-5; d_gene: TRBD1; abundance: many; CDR3nt: TGTGCCAGCAATCACATTCTGGGACAGCTTTTACCGCACCAAGAGACCCAGTACTTC; CDR3aa: CASNHILGQLLPHQETQYF
v_gene: TRBV6-1; j_gene: TRBJ1-5; d_gene: TRBD1; abundance: .; CDR3nt: TGTGCCAGCAGTGAAGCGGGACAGGGCGGGCAGCCCCAGCATTTT; CDR3aa: CASSEAGQGGQPQHF
v_gene: TRBV12-3/TRBV12-4; j_gene: TRBJ2-7; d_gene: .; abundance: .; CDR3nt: TGTGCCAGCAGTTTTAACCGACAGGTGCAGTACTTC; CDR3aa: CASSFNRQVQYF
v_gene: TRBV28; j_gene: TRBJ2-7; d_gene: TRBD2; abundance: many; CDR3nt: TGTGCCAGCAGTTTCAATCCCGGGACTAGCGAGTACTACGAGCAGTACTTC; CDR3aa: CASSFNPGTSEYYEQYF
v_gene: TRBV12-3/TRBV12-4; j_gene: TRBJ2-3; d_gene: .; abundance: many; CDR3nt: TGTGCCAGCAGCCCTACTAGCTCCAGCACAGATACGCAGTATTTT; CDR3aa: CASSPTSSSTDTQYF
v_gene: TRBV5-6; j_gene: TRBJ2-3; d_gene: .; abundance: many; CDR3nt: TGTGCCAGCAGCCTGGTAGGAATGAGCACAGATACGCAGTATTTT; CDR3aa: CASSLVGMSTDTQYF
v_gene: TRBV9; j_gene: TRBJ2-7; d_gene: .; abundance: few; CDR3nt: TGTGCCAGCAGCACCGACAGCGGCCGCTACGAGCAGTACTTC; CDR3aa: CASSTDSGRYEQYF
v_gene: TRBV12-3/TRBV12-4; j_gene: TRBJ1-5; d_gene: TRBD1; abundance: .; CDR3nt: TGTGCCAGCAGGATTGCCGGGACAGTAAGCAATCAGCCCCAGCATTTT; CDR3aa: CASRIAGTVSNQPQHF
v_gene: TRBV29-1; j_gene: TRBJ2-3; d_gene: TRBD1; abundance: many; CDR3nt: TGCAGCGGTACCAGGACAGGGGCCACAGATACGCAGTATTTT; CDR3aa: CSGTRTGATDTQYF
v_gene: TRBV12-3/TRBV12-4; j_gene: TRBJ1-2; d_gene: .; abundance: many; CDR3nt: TGTGCCAGCAGTTTAGGGGGGAGCTATGGCTACACCTTC; CDR3aa: CASSLGGSYGYTF
v_gene: TRBV7-9; j_gene: TRBJ2-2; d_gene: TRBD1; abundance: few; CDR3nt: TGTGCCAGCATGGGCGCCAGGGGGTCAAACACCGGGGAGCTGTTTTTT; CDR3aa: CASMGARGSNTGELFF
v_gene: TRBV5-6; j_gene: TRBJ2-5; d_gene: .; abundance: many; CDR3nt: TGTGCCAGCAGCCGCCCCAAGGGGTCTCAAGAGACCCAGTACTTC; CDR3aa: CASSRPKGSQETQYF
v_gene: TRBV3-1; j_gene: TRBJ2-3; d_gene: TRBD2; abundance: few; CDR3nt: TGTGCCAGCAGCCAATCTAGCGGAGGCACAGATACGCAGTATTTT; CDR3aa: CASSQSSGGTDTQYF
v_gene: TRBV20-1; j_gene: TRBJ2-1; d_gene: .; abundance: few; CDR3nt: TGCAGTGCTAGAGTGGCGGGTTCCTACAATGAGCAGTTCTTC; CDR3aa: CSARVAGSYNEQFF
v_gene: TRBV28; j_gene: TRBJ2-6; d_gene: .; abundance: many; CDR3nt: TGTGCCAGCAGTATCAACGACTTCTCTGGGGCCAACGTCCTGACTTTC; CDR3aa: CASSINDFSGANVLTF
v_gene: TRBV7-2; j_gene: TRBJ2-7; d_gene: TRBD1; abundance: few; CDR3nt: TGTGCCAGCAGCTTAGCCCCGACAGGGGTATCCTACGAGCAGTACTTC; CDR3aa: CASSLAPTGVSYEQYF
v_gene: TRBV11-2; j_gene: TRBJ2-2; d_gene: TRBD2; abundance: .; CDR3nt: TGTGCCAGCAGCCTCGTCGGACTAGCGGGAGGCTCTTCCGGGGAGCTGTTTTTT; CDR3aa: CASSLVGLAGGSSGELFF
v_gene: TRBV7-8; j_gene: TRBJ2-4; d_gene: .; abundance: .; CDR3nt: TGTGCCAGCGTCCCTGCAGCCAAAAACATTCAGTACTTC; CDR3aa: CASVPAAKNIQYF
v_gene: TRBV5-5; j_gene: TRBJ1-1; d_gene: TRBD1; abundance: .; CDR3nt: TGTGCCAGCAGCTCATCCGGGACAGGGGAGTTCGGTGAAGCTTTCTTT; CDR3aa: CASSSSGTGEFGEAFF